The 18 T cell receptor beta chains in this list originate from one sample, sequenced in a study of blood T cell repertoires in COVID-19. Here immunoSEQ multiplex PCR was the method, and the copy in TCRdb shows in-frame clones only, minus some. The data show 150,000 or so clones, around four fifths seen once. The sequencing sample was made of peripheral blood. The receptors here all came from a human donor in a cohort sampled during active COVID-19.

The V call is TRBV27, the J call TRBJ2-1; D possibly corresponds to TRBD2 (6 bases). V dropped 2 bases and J dropped 8 bases, with 10 bases sitting between them. Germline lookup yields CDR1 MNHEY and CDR2 SMNVEV (reference sequence). This CDR3 spans 13 amino acids. CDR3 sequence reads: CASSLGGFDEQFF. DNA of the CDR3: TGTGCCAGCAGTTTAGGGGGGTTCGATGAGCAGTTCTTC.

This chain joins TRBV6-2 or TRBV6-3 and TRBJ1-2; 7 nucleotides align to TRBD1. The germline gives CDR1 MNHEY, CDR2 SVGEGT. This CDR3 contains 15 residues. J was trimmed by 6 bases and V by 5 bases; bases with no gene match: 12. The CDR3 region is CASSLSPGQSHGYTF. Here the CDR3 DNA reads TGTGCCAGCAGTCTCTCACCGGGACAGTCCCATGGCTACACCTTC.

The DNA for the CDR3 is TGTGCCAGCTCACCCACAGGGACACAAGAGACCCAGTACTTC. It is translated as CASSPTGTQETQYF. The chain employs TRBV18 and TRBJ2-5, with D possibly TRBD1 on 6 matching bases. Germline V CDR1 and CDR2: KGHSH, LQKENI. V shed 3 bases and J shed 2 bases, with 10 bases lying between them. The CDR3 length is 14 residues.

This clone came up once. J is TRBJ1-6 and V is TRBV9; a possible D gene is TRBD1 (5 bases). The V end was cut by 5 bases, the J end by 3 bases, with 9 bases between. This CDR3 spans 14 amino acids. Germline lookup yields CDR1 SGDLS and CDR2 YYNGEE. The CDR3 is CASRKGVYNSPLHF. CDR3 bases: TGTGCCAGCAGAAAAGGGGTCTATAATTCACCCCTCCACTTT.

The V gene is TRBV5-1, the J gene TRBJ1-6, with a possible D match to TRBD1 (6 bases). The CDR3 runs 15 residues. The germline V and J ends were trimmed by 1 base and 7 bases, with 12 bases remaining between them. Germline V gene lookup returns CDR1 SGHRS and CDR2 YFSETQ. The CDR3 DNA reads TGCGCCAGCAGCTTGTTATACAGGGAAAATTCACCCCTCCACTTT. Amino acid sequence: CASSLLYRENSPLHF.

This clone came up once. V usage is TRBV11-3 and J usage is TRBJ1-1; possibly TRBD1 for D (5 bases). Germline CDR1 SGHNT, CDR2 YENEEA. Trimming shortened V by 5 bases and J by 1 base, and 14 bases separated the two germline ends. This CDR3 spans 15 amino acids. This chain's CDR3 is CASSPRRRGNTEAFF. CDR3 DNA sequence: TGTGCCAGCAGCCCCCGGCGGAGGGGGAACACTGAAGCTTTCTTT.

The chain links TRBV6-2 or TRBV6-3 to TRBJ1-1, with D perhaps matching TRBD1 (5 bases). The CDR3 is 14 residues long. Per the germline V gene, CDR1 is MNHEY and CDR2 is SVGEGT. Trimming took 5 bases from V and 10 from J, leaving 20 bases between them. The chain's CDR3 is CASSHPGGSGGAFF. Here the CDR3 DNA reads TGTGCCAGCAGTCACCCCGGGGGATCCGGGGGAGCTTTCTTT.

V is TRBV28 and J is TRBJ2-5, with D perhaps matching TRBD2 (7 bases). Trimming removed 3 bases from V and 5 bases from J, with 22 bases in between. CDR1 is MDHEN, CDR2 SYDVKM, per germline. This CDR3 has 17 residues. The CDR3 DNA reads TGTGCCAGCAGTTTGGGGGGGGCGGCCCGCGGACGGGAGACCCAGTACTTC. It is translated as CASSLGGAARGRETQYF.

The rearrangement links TRBV7-8 to TRBJ1-2; D gene ambiguous. This CDR3 contains 14 residues. V was trimmed by 4 bases and J by 0 bases, leaving 9 bases between them. Germline-derived CDR1 and CDR2 are SGHVS and FQNEAQ. As DNA, the CDR3 is TGTGCCAGCAGCTACCGGGAAGCTAACTATGGCTACACCTTC. It encodes CASSYREANYGYTF.

The genes are TRBV19 and TRBJ1-1, with TRBD1 matching over 7 bases. The CDR3 runs to 17 residues. The germline gives CDR1 LNHDA, CDR2 SQIVND (reference sequence). Losses at the gene ends were 3 bases for V and 5 bases for J; bases not matched to a gene: 15. This chain's CDR3 is CASSIKRVQGLRTEAFF. In nucleotides, the CDR3 is TGTGCCAGTAGTATTAAGAGGGTACAGGGGTTGAGGACTGAAGCTTTCTTT.

Only one count was recorded for this clone. The J gene is TRBJ2-5, the V gene TRBV5-5, with 12 bases identical to TRBD2. The CDR3 spans 15 residues. V lost 1 base to trimming and J lost 2 bases; unmatched junction nucleotides: 0. CDR1 SGHKS and CDR2 YYEKEE come from the germline V gene (reference sequence). The CDR3 loop reads CASSLLAGGQETQYF. The CDR3 DNA follows: TGTGCCAGCAGCTTGCTAGCGGGGGGGCAAGAGACCCAGTACTTC.

V gene TRBV5-1 combines with J gene TRBJ2-1, with 8 nucleotides matching TRBD2. Trimming cost V 2 bases and J 2 bases; bases outside gene matches: 3. CDR3 length: 15 residues. Germline V CDR1 and CDR2: SGHRS, YFSETQ. In nucleotides, the CDR3 is TGCGCCAGCAGCTTAGCGGGGGTAACCTACAATGAGCAGTTCTTC. This translates into CASSLAGVTYNEQFF.

The rearrangement uses TRBV14 and TRBJ2-7; 7 bases align to TRBD1. The germline V gene encodes CDR1 SGHDN and CDR2 FVKESK. The V segment lost 5 bases and the J segment 7 bases; nucleotides outside the gene matches: 11. The CDR3 consists of 14 residues. The CDR3 nucleotides are TGTGCCAGCAGCTACAGAGGGGGCGAGGGGGAGCAGTACTTC. As protein: CASSYRGGEGEQYF.

This rearrangement joins TRBV27 to TRBJ1-6; tentative D call: TRBD1 (6 bases). The CDR3 covers 14 residues. Germline CDR1 MNHEY, CDR2 SMNVEV (reference sequence). Between the trimmed V and J ends, which lost 6 bases and 6 bases, there was a span of 12 bases. The CDR3 spells CASSTGFGNSPLHF. The CDR3 DNA follows: TGTGCCAGCAGCACAGGGTTCGGTAATTCACCCCTCCACTTT.

This chain connects TRBV2 to TRBJ1-1, with a possible D match to TRBD1 (6 bases). This CDR3 contains 13 residues. V lost 4 bases and J lost 1, with 7 bases in between. In germline, CDR1 is SNHLY, CDR2 FYNNEI. The chain's CDR3 is CASSVGGNTEAFF. The CDR3 nucleotides read TGTGCCAGCAGTGTAGGGGGGAACACTGAAGCTTTCTTT. Together with reference TRBV2 and TRBJ1-1, the CDR3 gives the full variable domain: EPEVTQTPSHQVTQMGQEVILRCVPISNHLYFYWYRQILGQKVEFLVSFYNNEISEKSEIFDDQFSVERPDGSNFTLKIRSTKLEDSAMYFCASSVGGNTEAFFGQGTRLTVV.

In this sample, this clone turned up a few times. The rearrangement uses TRBV27 and TRBJ1-1; maybe TRBD1 (5 bases). V gave up 5 bases and J gave up 4 bases, with 11 bases separating them. The CDR3 spans 13 residues. Germline V gives CDR1 MNHEY, CDR2 SMNVEV (reference sequence). In nucleotides, the CDR3 is TGTGCCAGCAGTGCCCGCGGGGGCACTGAAGCTTTCTTT. This gives the protein CASSARGGTEAFF.

The chain links TRBV18 to TRBJ2-3, with 12 bases matching TRBD2. With 1 base clipped from V and 4 bases from J, the junction kept 3 bases outside the gene matches. Germline V CDR1 and CDR2: KGHSH, LQKENI. The CDR3 has 16 amino acids. This CDR3 reads CASSPRTSGAADTQYF. CDR3 sequence (DNA): TGTGCCAGCTCACCACGGACTAGCGGGGCCGCAGATACGCAGTATTTT.

This chain links TRBV4-3 with TRBJ2-1; possibly TRBD1 for D (5 bases). The germline V gene has CDR1 LGHNA and CDR2 YSLEER. The CDR3 is 15 amino acids. Trimming cost V 0 bases and J 8 bases, with 14 bases left between them. The DNA of the CDR3 is TGCGCCAGCAGCCAAGACTTTACAGGTTCCGATGAGCAGTTCTTC. Translating it yields CASSQDFTGSDEQFF.